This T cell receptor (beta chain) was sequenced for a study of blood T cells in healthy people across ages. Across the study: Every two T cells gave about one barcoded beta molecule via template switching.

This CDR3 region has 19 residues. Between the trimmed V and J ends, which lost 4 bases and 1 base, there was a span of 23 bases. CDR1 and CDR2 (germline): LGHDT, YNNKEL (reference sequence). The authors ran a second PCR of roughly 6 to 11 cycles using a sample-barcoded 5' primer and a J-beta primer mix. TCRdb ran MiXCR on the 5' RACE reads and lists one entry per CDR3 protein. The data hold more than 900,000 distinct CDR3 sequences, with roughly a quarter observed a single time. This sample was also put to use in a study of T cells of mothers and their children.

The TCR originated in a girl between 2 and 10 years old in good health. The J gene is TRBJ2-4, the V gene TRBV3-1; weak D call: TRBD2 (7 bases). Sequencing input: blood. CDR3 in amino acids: CASSRIIPGGASAKNIQYF. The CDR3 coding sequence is TGTGCCAGCAGCCGAATTATCCCTGGGGGGGCATCTGCCAAAAACATTCAGTACTTC.